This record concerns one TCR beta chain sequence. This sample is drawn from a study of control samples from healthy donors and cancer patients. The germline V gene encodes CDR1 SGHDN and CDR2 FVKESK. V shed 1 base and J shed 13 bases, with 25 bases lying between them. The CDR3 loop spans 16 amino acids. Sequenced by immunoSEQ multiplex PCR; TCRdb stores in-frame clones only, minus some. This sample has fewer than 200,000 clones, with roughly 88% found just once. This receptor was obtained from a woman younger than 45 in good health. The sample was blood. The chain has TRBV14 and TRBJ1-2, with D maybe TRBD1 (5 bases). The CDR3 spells CASSQGGLSGAFGGTF. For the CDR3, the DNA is TGTGCCAGCAGCCAAGGAGGCTTATCCGGGGCCTTTGGAGGCACCTTC.